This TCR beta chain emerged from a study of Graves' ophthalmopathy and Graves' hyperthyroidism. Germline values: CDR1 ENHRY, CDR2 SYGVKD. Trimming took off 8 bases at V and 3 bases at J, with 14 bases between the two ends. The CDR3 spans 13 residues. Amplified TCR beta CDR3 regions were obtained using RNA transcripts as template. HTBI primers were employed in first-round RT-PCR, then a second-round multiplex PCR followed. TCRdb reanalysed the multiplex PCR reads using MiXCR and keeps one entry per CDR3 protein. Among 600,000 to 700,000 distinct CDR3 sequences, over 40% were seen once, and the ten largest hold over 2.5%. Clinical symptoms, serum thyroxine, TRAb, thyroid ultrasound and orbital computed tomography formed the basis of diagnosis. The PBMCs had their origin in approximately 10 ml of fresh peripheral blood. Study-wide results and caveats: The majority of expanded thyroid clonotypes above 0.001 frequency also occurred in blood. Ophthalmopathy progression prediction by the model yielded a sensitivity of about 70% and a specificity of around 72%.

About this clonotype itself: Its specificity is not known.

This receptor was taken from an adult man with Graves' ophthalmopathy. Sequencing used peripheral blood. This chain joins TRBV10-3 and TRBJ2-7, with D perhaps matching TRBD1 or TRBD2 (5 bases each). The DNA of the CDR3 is TGTGCCATCTCCGGGACGGCCCTCTACGAGCAGTACTTC. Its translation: CAISGTALYEQYF.